The clone carrying this T cell receptor beta chain was seen many times. Its specificity is unknown. Per the original methods: Using the CDR3 differences seen across clinicopathological groups, the authors built a distant-metastasis classifier for papillary thyroid cancer, which was meant to discriminate distant-metastatic patients. TCRdb called clones again from the PCR reads with MiXCR. TCRdb assigned the V and J calls; the authors' analysis was not used. Of 15,000 or so clones listed, around 13% are singletons. V was cut by 3 bases and J by 2 bases, with 11 bases left in between. The CDR3 has 15 residues. The germline CDR1 and CDR2 sequences are SGHRS and YFSETQ. The data are from a study of metastatic and nonmetastatic thyroid tumors. Study-wide background: Across blood and tumor or nodule tissue, repertoires from malignant and benign thyroid patients were compared with one another.

Treatment of any kind had been given to no patient before thyroid surgery. Study-level points and caveats: Versus benign nodules, malignant thyroid tumors reportedly had significantly higher TCR beta diversity, in blood and tumor.

The receptor was isolated from a female donor with papillary thyroid cancer or a benign thyroid nodule (not recorded which). Some clones in this sample may be carry-over from other donors' samples. The chain is built from TRBV5-1 and TRBJ2-2; D is perhaps TRBD2 (5 bases). What was sequenced was tumor tissue. CDR3 protein: CASSWGVSNTGELFF. In DNA form, the CDR3 reads TGCGCCAGCAGCTGGGGAGTATCAAACACCGGGGAGCTGTTTTTT.